In its sample, the clone carrying this TCR beta chain is medium-sized. Its antigen is unknown. The CDR3 has 15 amino acids. CDR1 and CDR2 from the germline V gene are MGHRA and YSYEKL. The junction had 9 bases not matched to a gene; V was cut back by 4 bases and J by 6 bases. Using quantitative 5'-RACE with molecular barcodes, the authors made TCR beta libraries. TCRdb re-analysed the 5' RACE reads in MiXCR, keeping a single row per CDR3 protein. The repertoire holds fewer than 80,000 distinct CDR3 sequences, with 5.3% as singletons. This record belongs to a study of CD8 T cells in ankylosing spondylitis. General study points: Several highly homologous variants formed a TCR beta motif that appeared characteristic of ankylosing spondylitis blood.

The sequence derives from a male donor with ankylosing spondylitis or in good health (not recorded which). The sample taken for sequencing was blood, either unsorted or a sorted T cell fraction (not recorded which). The rearrangement uses TRBV4-1 and TRBJ2-3, with 8 bases matching TRBD2. CDR3 sequence reads: CASSLQGLGVDTQYF. CDR3 DNA sequence: TGCGCCAGCAGCCTTCAGGGACTAGGTGTGGATACGCAGTATTTT.